Following are 13 T cell receptor beta chains from one sample sequenced in a study of shared clonotypes between healthy human individuals. The repertoire was sequenced with immunoSEQ multiplex PCR; TCRdb's copy has only in-frame clones and lacks some. The table shows around 980,000 clones, with 75% to 80% occurring only once. Sequencing was performed on memory CD4+ T cells from PBMCs. Indicated subset: CD45RA-negative fraction. The receptors shown here come from a man between 18 and 35 years old in good health. Some clones in this sample may be carry-over from other donors' samples.

The chain uses TRBV4-2 and TRBJ2-7; 10 nucleotides align to TRBD1. The CDR3 is 15 residues long. The trim removed 4 bases at V and 4 bases at J, leaving 7 bases unmatched. Germline CDR1 LGHNA, CDR2 YNFKEQ. The CDR3 loop is CASSLSGTGVYEQYF. In DNA, the CDR3 is TGTGCCAGCAGCCTATCCGGGACAGGGGTTTACGAGCAGTACTTC.

The chain carries TRBV18 and TRBJ2-6; a weak D match, TRBD2 (5 bases). This CDR3 contains 17 residues. Trimming removed 0 bases at V and 0 bases at J, with 9 bases between. Germline V CDR1 and CDR2: KGHSH, LQKENI. The CDR3 is CASSPPRAGSGANVLTF. The CDR3 DNA follows: TGTGCCAGCTCACCACCGCGGGCGGGCTCTGGGGCCAACGTCCTGACTTTC. Combining the CDR3 with reference TRBV18 and TRBJ2-6 gives the whole variable domain NAGVMQNPRHLVRRRGQEARLRCSPMKGHSHVYWYRQLPEEGLKFMVYLQKENIIDESGMPKERFSAEFPKEGPSILRIQQVVRGDSAAYFCASSPPRAGSGANVLTFGAGSRLTVL.

V is TRBV5-1 and J is TRBJ2-5; TRBD1 matches 12 bases. CDR1 is SGHRS, CDR2 YFSETQ, per germline. Losses at the gene ends were 4 bases for V and 5 bases for J; bases not matched to a gene: 6. The CDR3 has 15 residues. The DNA of the CDR3 is TGCGCCAGCAGCCCGGGACAGGGGGCATCCGAGACCCAGTACTTC. It translates to CASSPGQGASETQYF.

In DNA, the CDR3 is TGTGCCAGCACCCGGACTAGCGGAAAGGGAGAGCAGTACTTC. This encodes CASTRTSGKGEQYF. The V gene is TRBV11-2, the J gene TRBJ2-7, with 10 bases fitting TRBD2. The V segment lost 7 bases and the J segment 7 bases; nucleotides outside the gene matches: 10. The CDR3 spans 14 residues. Germline assignment: CDR1 SGHAT and CDR2 FQNNGV.

The rearrangement links TRBV9 to TRBJ1-1; the D is unclear. V was clipped by 2 bases and J by 3 bases, with 8 bases between them. Germline assignment: CDR1 SGDLS and CDR2 YYNGEE. The CDR3 is made up of 13 amino acids. The CDR3 sequence is CASSVTPDTEAFF. CDR3 bases: TGTGCCAGCAGCGTGACCCCGGACACTGAAGCTTTCTTT. The entire variable domain, with the rest obtained from reference TRBV9 and TRBJ1-1, is as follows: DSGVTQTPKHLITATGQRVTLRCSPRSGDLSVYWYQQSLDQGLQFLIQYYNGEERAKGNILERFSAQQFPDLHSELNLSSLELGDSALYFCASSVTPDTEAFFGQGTRLTVV.

This clone was picked up a small number of times. J is TRBJ2-7 and V is TRBV9; D may match TRBD1 or TRBD2 (5 bases each). Germline V gene sequence: CDR1 SGDLS, CDR2 YYNGEE. The CDR3 length is 15 residues. V was trimmed by 0 bases and J by 2 bases, leaving 12 bases between them. CDR3 sequence reads: CASSVDPGSTYEQYF. CDR3 coding DNA: TGTGCCAGCAGCGTAGACCCAGGGAGTACCTACGAGCAGTACTTC. Complete variable domain (other parts from reference TRBV9 and TRBJ2-7): DSGVTQTPKHLITATGQRVTLRCSPRSGDLSVYWYQQSLDQGLQFLIQYYNGEERAKGNILERFSAQQFPDLHSELNLSSLELGDSALYFCASSVDPGSTYEQYFGPGTRLTVT.

In its sample, this clone was seen a few times. This chain uses TRBV28 with TRBJ1-1; D is possibly TRBD1 (5 bases). Germline V gene lookup returns CDR1 MDHEN and CDR2 SYDVKM. With 7 bases removed from V and 6 bases from J, the gap between germline ends came to 15 bases. The CDR3 totals 13 residues. For the CDR3, the DNA is TGTGCCAGCACTCTCGGGGCTTGGGCTGAAGCTTTCTTT. Amino acid sequence: CASTLGAWAEAFF.

The rearrangement joins TRBV19 to TRBJ2-7, with TRBD1 matching over 9 bases. The germline V gene encodes CDR1 LNHDA and CDR2 SQIVND (reference sequence). V shed 6 bases, J shed 5 bases, and the junction held 8 bases outside the gene matches. This CDR3 spans 14 amino acids. The DNA of the CDR3 is TGTGCCAGTAGCGTACAGGGGGCTTCCCACGAGCAGTACTTC. Its translation: CASSVQGASHEQYF.

CDR3 amino acids: CASSIEREGHYEQYF. The CDR3, as DNA: TGTGCCAGCAGCATCGAGCGGGAAGGTCACTACGAGCAGTACTTC. The V call is TRBV7-8, the J call TRBJ2-7; 7 bases align to TRBD2. The length of the CDR3 is 15 residues. Unmatched junction bases numbered 10, after V lost 5 bases and J lost 3 bases. CDR1 is SGHVS, CDR2 FQNEAQ, per germline.

The chain uses TRBV7-6 and TRBJ2-1, with 9 bases matching TRBD2. With 9 bases clipped from V and 0 bases from J, the junction kept 6 bases outside the gene matches. CDR1 and CDR2 from the germline V gene are SGHVS and FNYEAQ. There are 15 residues in the CDR3. The CDR3 DNA reads TGTGCCAGTAGCGGGAGCGGTTACTCCTACAATGAGCAGTTCTTC. It specifies CASSGSGYSYNEQFF.

Regarding this clone: The same CDR3 arises from other DNA sequences in this sample as well. This chain joins TRBV4-1 and TRBJ2-5; a possible D gene is TRBD1 (6 bases). The germline V gene encodes CDR1 MGHRA and CDR2 YSYEKL. Deletions cut 4 bases from V and 3 bases from J, with 9 bases between. The CDR3 contains 13 residues. The CDR3 DNA sequence: TGCGCCAGCAGCCTTCGACAGGAAGAGACCCAGTACTTC. This sequence encodes CASSLRQEETQYF.

The rearrangement links TRBV19 to TRBJ2-7; tentatively, D is TRBD1 or TRBD2 (6 bases each). CDR3 length equals 14 residues. Germline loops: CDR1 LNHDA, CDR2 SQIVND (reference sequence). V was cut by 6 bases and J by 2 bases, with 14 bases left in between. For the CDR3, the DNA is TGTGCCAGTAGACGACAGGAGGGTCCCTACGAGCAGTACTTC. This sequence encodes CASRRQEGPYEQYF.

The V and J genes are TRBV30 and TRBJ2-5; tentative D call: TRBD1 (6 bases). The J call may be mistaken, given a closer DNA end match to TRBJ2-7. The CDR3 has 12 residues. Germline CDR1 reads GTSNPN; CDR2 reads SVGIG (reference sequence). CDR3 loop: CAWSGQSYEQYF. CDR3 nucleotides: TGTGCCTGGAGCGGACAGAGCTACGAGCAGTACTTC.